These T cell receptor beta chains were read from a single sample in a study of blood T cell repertoires in COVID-19. Repertoires were generated with immunoSEQ multiplex PCR, while TCRdb's copy carries only in-frame clones and drops some. Of some 390,000 clones in the sample, roughly nine tenths are singletons; the top ten hold 1.5% to 2%. The source material was PBMCs or T cells enriched from blood (not recorded which). These receptors all stem from a woman in her 30s who had recovered from COVID-19. Both conserved end residues are part of each CDR3. Fields, in order: D gene, J gene, clone size, V gene, CDR3 DNA, CDR3 protein. A D gene is named only where the DNA matches it firmly. Clone size is not always given. Where it is, it says once, few, many or a class for expanded clones.

- | TRBJ1-1 | - | TRBV7-9 | TGTGCCAGCAGCTACTCTGGACAGATCCCTGAAGCTTTCTTT | CASSYSGQIPEAFF
- | TRBJ2-7 | - | TRBV10-3 | TGTGCCATCAGTGAACAGTCCTACGAGCAGTACTTC | CAISEQSYEQYF
TRBD1 | TRBJ1-4 | - | TRBV9 | TGTGCCAGCAGCGTAAAAGGACAGGGGTCTAATGAAAAACTGTTTTTT | CASSVKGQGSNEKLFF
- | TRBJ1-5 | - | TRBV4-1 | TGCGCCAGCAGCCAAGTCCCCGGGAATAGCAATCAGCCCCAGCATTTT | CASSQVPGNSNQPQHF
TRBD2 | TRBJ2-1 | - | TRBV7-2 | TGTGCCAGCAGCTCGCCTTCAGCGGGGGCGGCTACCAACTACAATGAGCAGTTCTTC | CASSSPSAGAATNYNEQFF
- | TRBJ2-7 | - | TRBV10-2 | TGCGCCAGCCTAGCCCAGCAGCGGGCCGCCTACGAGCAGTACTTC | CASLAQQRAAYEQYF
- | TRBJ2-6 | - | TRBV9 | TGTGCCAGCAAGTCAGGGGGGACAAGCTCTGGGGCCAACGTCCTGACTTTC | CASKSGGTSSGANVLTF
- | TRBJ2-2 | - | TRBV3-1/TRBV3-2 | TGTGCCAGCAGCCAAGATATGGGTCTAGCTGAGAACACCGGGGAGCTGTTTTTT | CASSQDMGLAENTGELFF
TRBD1 | TRBJ1-2 | - | TRBV6-4 | TGTGCCAGCAGTCCGGGACAGGCCTCCTCGGGGAGAGGCTACACCTTC | CASSPGQASSGRGYTF
TRBD2 | TRBJ2-1 | - | TRBV5-1 | TGCGCCAGCAGCTTGATAGCGGGGGATAGTGAGCAGTTCTTC | CASSLIAGDSEQFF
TRBD2 | TRBJ2-7 | - | TRBV29-1 | TGCAGCGTTGAAGAAGAGTCCCTAGCGGGAACCCACTACGAGCAGTACTTC | CSVEEESLAGTHYEQYF
- | TRBJ1-1 | - | TRBV12-5 | TGTGCTAGTGGTTTGCCACAGCTTGAAGCTTTCTTT | CASGLPQLEAFF
- | TRBJ1-1 | - | TRBV9 | TGTGCCAGCAGCGTAGGTCAGTCGAACACTGAAGCTTTCTTT | CASSVGQSNTEAFF
- | TRBJ1-5 | - | TRBV7-8 | TGTGCCAGCAGCTTGGTAATCAGGGCTACTCAGCCCCAGCATTTT | CASSLVIRATQPQHF
- | TRBJ2-4 | - | TRBV18 | TGTGCCAGCTCACCACTACATCCAGAACCCAAAAACATTCAGTACTTC | CASSPLHPEPKNIQYF
TRBD1 | TRBJ2-2 | - | TRBV23-1 | TGCGCCAGCAGTCTGATTGGGACAGGGGCGACCGGGGAGCTGTTTTTT | CASSLIGTGATGELFF
- | TRBJ1-1 | - | TRBV28 | TGTGCCAGCAGTTTTCCCTACGGGGACACTGAAGCTTTCTTT | CASSFPYGDTEAFF
- | TRBJ2-7 | - | TRBV29-1 | TGCAGCGTTGAAACTAAGGGGCGGGACTACGAGCAGTACTTC | CSVETKGRDYEQYF
TRBD1 | TRBJ1-1 | once | TRBV30 | TGTGCCTGGAGGGCCCGGGACAGGCCTTCTGAAGCTTTCTTT | CAWRARDRPSEAFF
TRBD1 | TRBJ1-3 | - | TRBV2 | TGTGCCAGCAGTGAAGGAAGGAACAGGGGGGGAAACACCATATATTTT | CASSEGRNRGGNTIYF
- | TRBJ2-1 | - | TRBV24-1 | TGTGCCACCAGTGATCGTTACAATGAGCAGTTCTTC | CATSDRYNEQFF
TRBD1 | TRBJ1-5 | - | TRBV2 | TGTGCCAGCAGAGTAGACAGGGCCCAGCCCCAGCATTTT | CASRVDRAQPQHF
- | TRBJ2-7 | - | TRBV4-1 | TGCGCCAGCAGCCAAGCTCCAGCCAGGGACGAGCAGTACTTC | CASSQAPARDEQYF
TRBD1 | TRBJ2-7 | - | TRBV5-1 | TGCGCCAGCAGCTGGGGGACAGGACTATCCTACGAGCAGTACTTC | CASSWGTGLSYEQYF
TRBD2 | TRBJ2-1 | - | TRBV12-5 | TGTGCTAGTGCCGACGGGAGGAGTTATAATGAGCAGTTCTTC | CASADGRSYNEQFF
TRBD1 | TRBJ1-5 | - | TRBV5-5 | TGTGCCAGCAGCGGAGACAGGGCACAGCCCCAGCATTTT | CASSGDRAQPQHF
- | TRBJ2-3 | - | TRBV28 | TGTGCCAGCAGTAACTACGCAGATACGCAGTATTTT | CASSNYADTQYF
- | TRBJ2-1 | - | TRBV7-8 | TGTGCCAGCAGCTTTAATACCGGGGGTGAGCAGTTCTTC | CASSFNTGGEQFF
- | TRBJ1-3 | - | TRBV5-6 | TGTGCCAGCAGCCCAGTCGGACGGGACTCTGGAAACACCATATATTTT | CASSPVGRDSGNTIYF